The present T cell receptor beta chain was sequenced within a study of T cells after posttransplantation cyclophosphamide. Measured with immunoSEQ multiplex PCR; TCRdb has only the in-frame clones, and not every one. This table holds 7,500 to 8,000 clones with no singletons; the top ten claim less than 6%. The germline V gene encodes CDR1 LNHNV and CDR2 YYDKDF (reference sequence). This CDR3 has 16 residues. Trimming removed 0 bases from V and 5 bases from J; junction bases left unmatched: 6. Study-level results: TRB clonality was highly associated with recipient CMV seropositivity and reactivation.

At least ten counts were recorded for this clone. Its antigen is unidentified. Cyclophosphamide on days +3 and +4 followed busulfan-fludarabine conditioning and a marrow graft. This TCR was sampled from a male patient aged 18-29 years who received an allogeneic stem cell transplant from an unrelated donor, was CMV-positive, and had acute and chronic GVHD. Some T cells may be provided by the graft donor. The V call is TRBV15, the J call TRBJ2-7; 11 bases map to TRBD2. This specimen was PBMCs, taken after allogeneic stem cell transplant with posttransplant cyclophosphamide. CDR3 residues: CATSRELLAGVNEQYF. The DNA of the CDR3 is TGTGCCACCAGCAGAGAACTACTAGCGGGGGTTAACGAGCAGTACTTC.